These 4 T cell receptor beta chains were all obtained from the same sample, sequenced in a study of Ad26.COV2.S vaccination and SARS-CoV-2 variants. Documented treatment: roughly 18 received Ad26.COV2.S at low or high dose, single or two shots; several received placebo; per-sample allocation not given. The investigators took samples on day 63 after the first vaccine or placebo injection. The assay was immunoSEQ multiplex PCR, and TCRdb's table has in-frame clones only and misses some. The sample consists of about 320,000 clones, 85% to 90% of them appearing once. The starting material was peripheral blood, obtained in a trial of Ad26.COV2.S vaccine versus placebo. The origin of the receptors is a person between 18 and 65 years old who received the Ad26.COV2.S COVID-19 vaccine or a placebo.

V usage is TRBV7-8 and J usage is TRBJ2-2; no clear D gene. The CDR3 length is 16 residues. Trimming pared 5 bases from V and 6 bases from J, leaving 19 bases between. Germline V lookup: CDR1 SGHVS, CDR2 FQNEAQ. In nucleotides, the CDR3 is TGTGCCAGCAGCCCTAGGTCCGGCGGTCTGTCCGGGGAGCTGTTTTTT. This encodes CASSPRSGGLSGELFF.

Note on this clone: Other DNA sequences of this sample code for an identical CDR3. As DNA, the CDR3 is TGTGCCAGCAGCTGGCAGGGGGCGGATGGCTACACCTTC. It translates to CASSWQGADGYTF. The chain is built from TRBV5-6 and TRBJ1-2, with 8 bases aligning to TRBD1. This CDR3 comprises 13 residues. Germline values: CDR1 SGHDT, CDR2 YYEEEE. The V segment lost 3 bases and the J segment 6 bases; nucleotides outside the gene matches: 4.

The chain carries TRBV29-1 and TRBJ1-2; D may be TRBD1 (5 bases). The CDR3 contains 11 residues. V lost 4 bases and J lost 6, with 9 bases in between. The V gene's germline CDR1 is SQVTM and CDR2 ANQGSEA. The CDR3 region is CSVGGEDGYTF. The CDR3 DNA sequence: TGCAGCGTTGGGGGGGAGGATGGCTACACCTTC.

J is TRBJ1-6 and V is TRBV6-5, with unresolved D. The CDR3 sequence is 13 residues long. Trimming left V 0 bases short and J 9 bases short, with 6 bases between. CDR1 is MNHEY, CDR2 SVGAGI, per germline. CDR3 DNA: TGTGCCAGCAGTTACTCCGAGGGTTCACCCCTCCACTTT. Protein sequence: CASSYSEGSPLHF.